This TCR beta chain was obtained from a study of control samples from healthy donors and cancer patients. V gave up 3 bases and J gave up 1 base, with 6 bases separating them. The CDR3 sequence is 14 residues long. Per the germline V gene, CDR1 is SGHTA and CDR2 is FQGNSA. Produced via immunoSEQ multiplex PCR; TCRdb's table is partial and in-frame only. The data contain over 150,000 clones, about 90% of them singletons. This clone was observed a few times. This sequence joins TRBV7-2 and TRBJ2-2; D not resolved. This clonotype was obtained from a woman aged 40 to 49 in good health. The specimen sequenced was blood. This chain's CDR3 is CASSFRRNTGELFF. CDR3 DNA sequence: TGTGCCAGCAGCTTTCGACGGAACACCGGGGAGCTGTTTTTT. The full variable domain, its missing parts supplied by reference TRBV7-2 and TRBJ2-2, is GAGVSQSPSNKVTEKGKDVELRCDPISGHTALYWYRQSLGQGLEFLIYFQGNSAPDKSGLPSDRFSAERTGGSVSTLTIQRTQQEDSAVYLCASSFRRNTGELFFGEGSRLTVL.